The rows below give T cell receptor beta chains drawn from one sample of a study of cytomegalovirus exposure and HLA in healthy donors. Only in-frame clones appear in the TCRdb table, and some are missing; sequencing was by immunoSEQ multiplex PCR. The table shows around 160,000 clones, with approximately 78% occurring only once. Sample: PBMCs. These receptors were collected from a male donor in good health and CMV-seropositive. Both conserved end residues are part of each CDR3. The D gene is left open where the match is weak. Clone size, where shown, is once, few, many, or a class for clones that have expanded.

d_gene: NA
v_gene: TRBV7-9
len: 16
j_gene: TRBJ2-3
abundance: NA
CDR3aa: CASSLVGAPVKDTQYF
CDR3nt: TGTGCCAGCAGCTTAGTAGGGGCCCCTGTTAAAGATACGCAGTATTTT

d_gene: TRBD1
v_gene: TRBV7-9
len: 11
j_gene: TRBJ1-1
abundance: NA
CDR3aa: CASSPEGAAFF
CDR3nt: TGTGCCAGCAGCCCCGAGGGGGCAGCTTTCTTT

d_gene: TRBD1
v_gene: TRBV7-6
len: 14
j_gene: TRBJ1-1
abundance: NA
CDR3aa: CASSRQGGDTEAFF
CDR3nt: TGTGCCAGCAGTCGACAGGGGGGTGACACTGAAGCTTTCTTT

d_gene: NA
v_gene: TRBV2
len: 15
j_gene: TRBJ2-1
abundance: NA
CDR3aa: CASSPSGSSYNEQFF
CDR3nt: TGTGCCAGCAGTCCATCAGGTAGCTCCTACAATGAGCAGTTCTTC

d_gene: NA
v_gene: TRBV6-5
len: 14
j_gene: TRBJ1-2
abundance: NA
CDR3aa: CASSRGAAKYGYTF
CDR3nt: TGTGCCAGCAGCCGGGGGGCGGCCAAATATGGCTACACCTTC

d_gene: TRBD1
v_gene: TRBV15
len: 13
j_gene: TRBJ2-7
abundance: NA
CDR3aa: CATGRTGPYEQYF
CDR3nt: TGTGCCACCGGCAGGACAGGACCCTACGAGCAGTACTTC

d_gene: TRBD1
v_gene: TRBV30
len: 13
j_gene: TRBJ2-7
abundance: NA
CDR3aa: CAWRTRGQYEQYF
CDR3nt: TGTGCCTGGAGAACCAGGGGGCAGTACGAGCAGTACTTC

d_gene: TRBD2
v_gene: TRBV7-9
len: 18
j_gene: TRBJ2-1
abundance: NA
CDR3aa: CSSSLGLAGPPSYNEQFF
CDR3nt: TGTTCCAGCAGCTTGGGACTAGCGGGGCCCCCTTCCTACAATGAGCAGTTCTTC

d_gene: NA
v_gene: TRBV2
len: 13
j_gene: TRBJ1-2
abundance: NA
CDR3aa: CASKTRTNYGYTF
CDR3nt: TGTGCCAGCAAGACACGTACTAACTATGGCTACACCTTC

d_gene: TRBD1
v_gene: TRBV14
len: 15
j_gene: TRBJ1-1
abundance: NA
CDR3aa: CASSGRTGGNTEAFF
CDR3nt: TGTGCCAGCAGCGGACGGACAGGAGGCAACACTGAAGCTTTCTTT

d_gene: TRBD2
v_gene: TRBV9
len: 16
j_gene: TRBJ2-3
abundance: once
CDR3aa: CASSGTSGGGTDTQYF
CDR3nt: TGTGCCAGCAGCGGGACTAGCGGGGGGGGCACAGATACGCAGTATTTT

d_gene: TRBD1
v_gene: TRBV5-4
len: 14
j_gene: TRBJ2-7
abundance: NA
CDR3aa: CASSLSGGSYEQYF
CDR3nt: TGTGCCAGCAGCTTGTCAGGGGGCTCCTACGAGCAGTACTTC

d_gene: NA
v_gene: TRBV19
len: 15
j_gene: TRBJ2-6
abundance: NA
CDR3aa: CASSIRRAGANGLTF
CDR3nt: TGTGCCAGTAGTATACGTAGGGCTGGGGCCAACGGCCTGACTTTC

d_gene: TRBD1
v_gene: TRBV11-2
len: 13
j_gene: TRBJ2-7
abundance: NA
CDR3aa: CASSPGQGTEQYF
CDR3nt: TGTGCCAGCAGCCCGGGACAGGGGACCGAGCAGTACTTC

d_gene: NA
v_gene: TRBV6-6
len: 15
j_gene: TRBJ2-7
abundance: NA
CDR3aa: CASSYAKDTSYEQYF
CDR3nt: TGTGCCAGCAGTTACGCTAAGGACACTTCCTACGAGCAGTACTTC

d_gene: TRBD2
v_gene: TRBV15
len: 18
j_gene: TRBJ2-6
abundance: NA
CDR3aa: CATSRGSGGASGANVLTF
CDR3nt: TGTGCCACCAGCAGAGGGAGCGGGGGGGCCTCTGGGGCCAACGTCCTGACTTTC

d_gene: NA
v_gene: TRBV10-2
len: 13
j_gene: TRBJ2-2
abundance: NA
CDR3aa: CASSGWASGELFF
CDR3nt: TGCGCCAGCAGTGGGTGGGCTTCCGGGGAGCTGTTTTTT

d_gene: TRBD1
v_gene: TRBV27
len: 15
j_gene: TRBJ2-2
abundance: once
CDR3aa: CASSFRTGMGGELFF
CDR3nt: TGTGCCAGCAGTTTCCGGACAGGGATGGGCGGGGAGCTGTTTTTT

d_gene: NA
v_gene: TRBV2
len: 17
j_gene: TRBJ1-5
abundance: NA
CDR3aa: CASSERSMRQYNQPQHF
CDR3nt: TGTGCCAGCAGTGAAAGGAGTATGAGACAGTATAATCAGCCCCAGCATTTT

d_gene: TRBD2
v_gene: TRBV7-2
len: 16
j_gene: TRBJ2-5
abundance: once
CDR3aa: CASSLVPAGGQETQYF
CDR3nt: TGTGCCAGCAGCTTAGTACCAGCGGGGGGGCAAGAGACCCAGTACTTC

d_gene: NA
v_gene: TRBV4-1
len: 15
j_gene: TRBJ2-1
abundance: NA
CDR3aa: CASSLRPGLINEQFF
CDR3nt: TGCGCCAGCAGCTTAAGGCCGGGTCTGATAAATGAGCAGTTCTTC

d_gene: TRBD1
v_gene: TRBV30
len: 18
j_gene: TRBJ1-1
abundance: once
CDR3aa: CAWREQGAGVGPNTEAFF
CDR3nt: TGTGCCTGGAGGGAACAGGGGGCAGGGGTGGGACCGAACACTGAAGCTTTCTTT

d_gene: NA
v_gene: TRBV14
len: 16
j_gene: TRBJ2-6
abundance: NA
CDR3aa: CASSRGSISGANVLTF
CDR3nt: TGTGCCAGCAGCCGCGGGTCCATCTCTGGGGCCAACGTCCTGACTTTC

d_gene: NA
v_gene: TRBV6-5
len: 14
j_gene: TRBJ1-2
abundance: NA
CDR3aa: CASSPTGLPNDYTF
CDR3nt: TGTGCCAGCAGTCCTACCGGACTACCCAATGACTACACCTTC

d_gene: TRBD1
v_gene: TRBV27
len: 15
j_gene: TRBJ2-7
abundance: NA
CDR3aa: CASTSAGTGEYEQYF
CDR3nt: TGTGCCAGCACCTCGGCGGGGACAGGGGAGTACGAGCAGTACTTC

d_gene: NA
v_gene: TRBV11-2
len: 15
j_gene: TRBJ1-1
abundance: NA
CDR3aa: CASSLYVGAQMGAFF
CDR3nt: TGTGCCAGCAGCTTATATGTAGGGGCCCAGATGGGGGCTTTCTTT

d_gene: NA
v_gene: TRBV5-4
len: 15
j_gene: TRBJ2-5
abundance: NA
CDR3aa: CASSLTPGEGETQYF
CDR3nt: TGTGCCAGCAGCCTGACCCCGGGAGAGGGGGAGACCCAGTACTTC

d_gene: NA
v_gene: TRBV7-2
len: 13
j_gene: TRBJ2-5
abundance: NA
CDR3aa: CASSSRVAGIRYF
CDR3nt: TGTGCCAGCAGCTCTAGAGTAGCTGGTATACGGTACTTC

d_gene: NA
v_gene: TRBV5-4
len: 15
j_gene: TRBJ1-4
abundance: NA
CDR3aa: CASSLSYRVEEKLFF
CDR3nt: TGTGCCAGCAGCTTGTCCTACAGGGTTGAGGAAAAACTGTTTTTT

d_gene: TRBD1
v_gene: TRBV5-4
len: 19
j_gene: TRBJ1-1
abundance: NA
CDR3aa: CASSLARIGTGGAYTEAFF
CDR3nt: TGTGCCAGCAGCTTGGCCCGGATAGGGACAGGGGGCGCTTATACTGAAGCTTTCTTT

d_gene: TRBD2
v_gene: TRBV25-1
len: 17
j_gene: TRBJ2-7
abundance: NA
CDR3aa: CASSVHLTSGSSYEQYF
CDR3nt: TGTGCCAGCAGTGTTCACCTGACTAGCGGGAGCTCCTACGAGCAGTACTTC

d_gene: TRBD1
v_gene: TRBV12-5
len: 16
j_gene: TRBJ1-2
abundance: NA
CDR3aa: CASGGRAGQGAYGYTF
CDR3nt: TGTGCTAGTGGTGGCAGAGCCGGACAGGGGGCCTATGGCTACACCTTC

d_gene: NA
v_gene: TRBV2
len: 15
j_gene: TRBJ2-3
abundance: NA
CDR3aa: CASSEEAGHTDTQYF
CDR3nt: TGTGCCAGCAGTGAAGAGGCGGGGCACACAGATACGCAGTATTTT

d_gene: NA
v_gene: TRBV7-9
len: 14
j_gene: TRBJ2-7
abundance: NA
CDR3aa: CASTLQIYSYEQYF
CDR3nt: TGTGCCAGCACCCTACAGATCTACTCCTACGAGCAGTACTTC

d_gene: TRBD2
v_gene: TRBV2
len: 16
j_gene: TRBJ2-1
abundance: NA
CDR3aa: CASNQLAGGAYNEQFF
CDR3nt: TGTGCCAGCAACCAACTAGCGGGGGGTGCCTACAATGAGCAGTTCTTC

d_gene: TRBD2
v_gene: TRBV9
len: 16
j_gene: TRBJ2-7
abundance: NA
CDR3aa: CASSVGGAGSSYEQYF
CDR3nt: TGTGCCAGCAGCGTAGGGGGAGCGGGGTCCTCCTACGAGCAGTACTTC

d_gene: TRBD1
v_gene: TRBV28
len: 17
j_gene: TRBJ2-2
abundance: NA
CDR3aa: CASSLPFRGSNTGELFF
CDR3nt: TGTGCCAGCAGTTTACCATTCAGGGGGTCGAACACCGGGGAGCTGTTTTTT

d_gene: NA
v_gene: TRBV7-2
len: 16
j_gene: TRBJ1-1
abundance: NA
CDR3aa: CASSLGGAGSGTEAFF
CDR3nt: TGTGCCAGCAGCTTAGGGGGAGCGGGTTCGGGCACTGAAGCTTTCTTT

d_gene: TRBD2
v_gene: TRBV27
len: 17
j_gene: TRBJ2-7
abundance: NA
CDR3aa: CASSSPTIAGGRYEQYF
CDR3nt: TGTGCCAGCAGTTCCCCCACCATAGCGGGAGGGAGGTACGAGCAGTACTTC

d_gene: NA
v_gene: TRBV5-6
len: 13
j_gene: TRBJ2-7
abundance: NA
CDR3aa: CASSTRGVGEQYF
CDR3nt: TGTGCCAGCAGCACAAGGGGCGTGGGCGAGCAGTACTTC

d_gene: NA
v_gene: TRBV9
len: 13
j_gene: TRBJ2-1
abundance: NA
CDR3aa: CASSVEPFGEQFF
CDR3nt: TGTGCCAGCAGCGTGGAGCCCTTTGGGGAGCAGTTCTTC

d_gene: NA
v_gene: TRBV5-8
len: 14
j_gene: TRBJ2-1
abundance: NA
CDR3aa: CASSFSIPPGEQFF
CDR3nt: TGTGCCAGCAGCTTTAGTATACCGCCGGGTGAGCAGTTCTTC

d_gene: TRBD1
v_gene: TRBV10-3
len: 14
j_gene: TRBJ1-6
abundance: NA
CDR3aa: CATQPPGTGKSLHF
CDR3nt: TGTGCCACCCAACCCCCCGGGACAGGCAAATCCCTCCACTTT

d_gene: TRBD1
v_gene: TRBV4-3
len: 18
j_gene: TRBJ1-4
abundance: NA
CDR3aa: CASSQDRVLGRTNEKLFF
CDR3nt: TGCGCCAGCAGCCAGGACAGGGTGCTTGGTCGCACTAATGAAAAACTGTTTTTT

d_gene: TRBD1
v_gene: TRBV2
len: 15
j_gene: TRBJ2-4
abundance: NA
CDR3aa: CASRQEQGAKNSQYF
CDR3nt: TGTGCCAGCAGACAAGAGCAGGGGGCCAAAAACAGTCAGTACTTC

d_gene: NA
v_gene: TRBV28
len: 17
j_gene: TRBJ1-1
abundance: few
CDR3aa: CAILGASALPPNTEAFF
CDR3nt: TGTGCCATCCTTGGGGCGTCAGCCCTCCCCCCCAACACTGAAGCTTTCTTT

d_gene: TRBD2
v_gene: TRBV11-2
len: 17
j_gene: TRBJ2-1
abundance: NA
CDR3aa: CASSLGFHTSGVNEQFF
CDR3nt: TGTGCCAGCAGCTTAGGCTTTCACACTAGCGGGGTCAATGAGCAGTTCTTC

d_gene: NA
v_gene: TRBV10-2
len: 14
j_gene: TRBJ2-7
abundance: once
CDR3aa: CASSPRAGPNEQYF
CDR3nt: TGCGCCAGCAGTCCTAGGGCAGGGCCCAACGAGCAGTACTTC

d_gene: TRBD2
v_gene: TRBV7-2
len: 13
j_gene: TRBJ2-7
abundance: NA
CDR3aa: CASSKREFDEQYF
CDR3nt: TGTGCCAGCAGTAAGCGGGAGTTCGACGAGCAGTACTTC

d_gene: NA
v_gene: TRBV6-5
len: 11
j_gene: TRBJ2-7
abundance: NA
CDR3aa: CASGGSHEQYF
CDR3nt: TGTGCCAGCGGGGGGTCCCACGAGCAGTACTTC